Listed here are 10 T cell receptor beta chains from one sample, sequenced in a study of blood T cell repertoires in COVID-19. Measured with immunoSEQ multiplex PCR; TCRdb has only the in-frame clones, and not every one. The profile covers approximately 210,000 clones, with 83% appearing a single time and roughly 2.9% taken by the ten largest. Sequenced: peripheral blood. These receptors were taken from a middle-aged man with active or convalescent COVID-19.

In its sample, this clone was seen once. This chain uses TRBV30 with TRBJ1-4; 9 nucleotides line up with TRBD1. With 0 bases clipped from V and 4 bases from J, the junction kept 3 bases outside the gene matches. The CDR3 is 15 amino acids. Germline CDR1 GTSNPN, CDR2 SVGIG (reference sequence). In DNA form, the CDR3 reads TGTGCCTGGAGTGTCCTGACAGGGGGTAATGAAAAACTGTTTTTT. Protein: CAWSVLTGGNEKLFF.

Comments on this clone: Mismatch with germline at one junction end may stem from a read error. The V gene is TRBV7-7, the J gene TRBJ2-2; 8 bases line up with TRBD1. This CDR3 region has 15 residues. Germline loops: CDR1 SSHAT, CDR2 FNYEAQ (reference sequence). Here the CDR3 DNA reads TGTGCTAGCAGTCGGACAGGGCCGAACACCGGGGAGCTGTTTTTT. As protein: CASSRTGPNTGELFF.

V is TRBV6-4 and J is TRBJ1-2; D may be TRBD1 (6 bases). Trimming removed 4 bases at V and 4 bases at J, with 7 bases between. CDR1 MRHNA and CDR2 SNTAGT come from the germline V gene. The CDR3 is made up of 12 amino acids. CDR3 region: CASSGTVYGYTF. The CDR3 region has the DNA TGTGCCAGCAGTGGGACAGTCTATGGCTACACCTTC.

The chain joins TRBV6-2 or TRBV6-3 to TRBJ2-3; 8 bases line up with TRBD1. V was pared by 2 bases and J by 4 bases, with 5 bases of the junction left unmatched. The germline V gene encodes CDR1 MNHEY and CDR2 SVGEGT. The CDR3 is made up of 15 amino acids. CDR3 region: CASSYETGASDTQYF. The CDR3 bases are TGTGCCAGCAGTTACGAGACAGGGGCGTCAGATACGCAGTATTTT.

CDR3 DNA: TGTGCCAGTAGTGCCGGGACAGTTAAACAAGAGACCCAGTACTTC. Its protein product is CASSAGTVKQETQYF. The chain couples TRBV19 to TRBJ2-5; 7 positions match TRBD1. Per the germline V gene, CDR1 is LNHDA and CDR2 is SQIVND (reference sequence). The CDR3 sequence is 15 residues long. V gave up 5 bases and J gave up 2 bases; unmatched junction bases: 8. The full variable domain, rest sourced from reference TRBV19 and TRBJ2-5, is DGGITQSPKYLFRKEGQNVTLSCEQNLNHDAMYWYRQDPGQGLRLIYYSQIVNDFQKGDIAEGYSVSREKKESFPLTVTSAQKNPTAFYLCASSAGTVKQETQYFGPGTRLLVL.

This clone was counted a few times. The gene calls are TRBV11-2 and TRBJ2-7; D might be TRBD1 (6 bases). The V end was cut by 0 bases, the J end by 6 bases, with 15 bases between. CDR1 is SGHAT, CDR2 FQNNGV, per germline. The CDR3 runs 15 residues. Here the CDR3 reads CASSLDGGQLSEQYF. DNA of the CDR3: TGTGCCAGCAGCTTAGATGGTGGACAGCTTTCCGAGCAGTACTTC.

The chain links TRBV7-9 to TRBJ1-4; D perhaps matches TRBD1 (5 bases). The CDR3 spans 16 residues. Trimming left V 1 base short and J 3 bases short, with 12 bases between. Germline loops: CDR1 SEHNR, CDR2 FQNEAQ (reference sequence). CDR3 sequence reads: CASSLDRGGPNEKLFF. The CDR3 DNA reads as TGTGCCAGCAGCTTAGATCGGGGGGGACCTAATGAAAAACTGTTTTTT.

The chain recombines TRBV5-4 with TRBJ2-1; 8 positions match TRBD2. V was pared by 4 bases and J by 6 bases, with 9 bases of the junction left unmatched. The CDR3 contains 15 residues. The germline CDR1 and CDR2 sequences are SGHNT and YYREEE (reference sequence). CDR3 residues: CASSPVAGYFNEQFF. Here the CDR3 DNA reads TGTGCCAGCAGCCCCGTAGCGGGATATTTCAATGAGCAGTTCTTC.

J is TRBJ2-1 and V is TRBV9, with a weak D call TRBD1 (6 bases). This CDR3 spans 14 amino acids. CDR1 is SGDLS and CDR2 is YYNGEE in the germline V gene. The V end lost 0 bases, the J end lost 9 bases, and 13 bases lay between the germline ends. In DNA, the CDR3 is TGTGCCAGCAGCGTAGCCCCAGGGGTCGGTGAGCAGTTCTTC. This sequence encodes CASSVAPGVGEQFF. Drawing the rest from reference TRBV9 and TRBJ2-1, the complete variable domain is DSGVTQTPKHLITATGQRVTLRCSPRSGDLSVYWYQQSLDQGLQFLIQYYNGEERAKGNILERFSAQQFPDLHSELNLSSLELGDSALYFCASSVAPGVGEQFFGPGTRLTVL.

The chain carries TRBV7-3 and TRBJ2-4; maybe TRBD2 (5 bases). Germline V gives CDR1 SGHTA, CDR2 FQGTGA. Trimming took off 5 bases at V and 8 bases at J, with 13 bases between the two ends. The CDR3 consists of 13 residues. The CDR3 sequence: CASSASGEDIQYF. The CDR3 nucleotides are TGTGCCAGCAGCGCCTCCGGGGAAGACATTCAGTACTTC.